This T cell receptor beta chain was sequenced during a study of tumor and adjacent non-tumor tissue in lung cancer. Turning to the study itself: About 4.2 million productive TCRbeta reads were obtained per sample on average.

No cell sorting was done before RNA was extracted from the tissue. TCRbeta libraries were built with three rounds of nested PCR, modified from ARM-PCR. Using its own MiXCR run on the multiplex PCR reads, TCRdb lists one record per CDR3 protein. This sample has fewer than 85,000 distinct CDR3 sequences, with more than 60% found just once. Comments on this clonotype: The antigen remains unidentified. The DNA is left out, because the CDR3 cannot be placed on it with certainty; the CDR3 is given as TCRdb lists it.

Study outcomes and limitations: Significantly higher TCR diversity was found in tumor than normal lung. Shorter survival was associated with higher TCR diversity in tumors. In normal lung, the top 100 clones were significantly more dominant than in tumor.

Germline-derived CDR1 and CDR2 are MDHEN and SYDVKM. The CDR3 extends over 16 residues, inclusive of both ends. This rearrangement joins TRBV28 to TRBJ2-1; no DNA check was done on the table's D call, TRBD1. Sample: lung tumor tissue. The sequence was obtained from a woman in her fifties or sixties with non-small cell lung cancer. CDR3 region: CGSHYQWGRGNNERFF.